This is a list of T cell receptor beta chains from one sample in a study of T cell responses to AZD1222 COVID-19 vaccine. Clones were sequenced by immunoSEQ multiplex PCR, and TCRdb holds only the in-frame ones, with some missing. The sample has about 100,000 clones, 70% to 90% seen once. Sequenced material: peripheral blood, taken on day 0 of AZD1222 vaccination. These receptors were collected from an adult in good health. CDR3s include the opening cysteine and the closing phenylalanine or tryptophan. A D gene is named only where the DNA matches it firmly. Clone sizes are given selectively: once, few, many, or a class where the clone is expanded.

TRBV4-3,-,-,TRBJ1-1,TGCGCCAGCAGCCAAGTTGTAACCGATGCCACTGAAGCTTTCTTT,CASSQVVTDATEAFF
TRBV30,-,-,TRBJ1-4,TGTGCCTGGAGGGCACTAGCAACTAATGAAAAACTGTTTTTT,CAWRALATNEKLFF
TRBV9,-,TRBD1,TRBJ1-4,TGTGCCAGCAGCGTGGGACAGACTTTTAATGAAAAACTGTTTTTT,CASSVGQTFNEKLFF
TRBV19,-,-,TRBJ1-1,TGTGCCAGCGTAGTATCGTGGGGCACTGAAGCTTTCTTT,CASVVSWGTEAFF
TRBV9,-,-,TRBJ2-5,TGTGCCAGCAGCGTACTTCCCTCTAGGGGTTCTGAGACCCAGTACTTC,CASSVLPSRGSETQYF
TRBV7-8,-,TRBD1,TRBJ2-1,TGTGCCAGCAGCATGGGACAGGCGAACAATGAGCAGTTCTTC,CASSMGQANNEQFF
TRBV4-3,-,-,TRBJ2-7,TGCGCCAGCAGCCGGGGCCGAGCCTACGAGCAGTACTTC,CASSRGRAYEQYF
TRBV7-9,-,TRBD1,TRBJ1-1,TGTGCCAGCGACCTGGGACAGACGAGTACTGAAGCTTTCTTT,CASDLGQTSTEAFF
TRBV24-1,few,TRBD1,TRBJ1-2,TGTGCCACCAGTTCCACGGGACAGGGGAACTATGGCTACACCTTC,CATSSTGQGNYGYTF
TRBV10-3,-,-,TRBJ1-6,TGTGCCATCAGGGGGAGGGGTACGGATTCACCCCTCCACTTT,CAIRGRGTDSPLHF
TRBV13,-,-,TRBJ1-1,TGTGCCAGCAGCTTGCAGATCCGGGGTACTGAAGCTTTCTTT,CASSLQIRGTEAFF
TRBV19,-,-,TRBJ1-4,TGTGCCAGTCATCGGACACCAACTAATGAAAAACTGTTTTTT,CASHRTPTNEKLFF
TRBV28,-,TRBD1,TRBJ2-7,TGTGCCAGCAGTCCAGACAGGGGGCAAGAGGAGCAGTACTTC,CASSPDRGQEEQYF
TRBV19,-,TRBD2,TRBJ2-7,TGTGCCAGTAGTTTTGGGACTAGCGGGAGAAATCTTCCCGAGCAGTACTTC,CASSFGTSGRNLPEQYF
TRBV6-4,-,TRBD1,TRBJ1-5,TGTGCCAGCAGTGACTGGGCGAGGACAGGGGGCAATTTTAGCAATCAGCCCCAGCATTTT,CASSDWARTGGNFSNQPQHF
TRBV25-1,-,-,TRBJ1-2,TGTGCCAGCAGTGAATACCTGGGATCCGAAGGCTACACCTTC,CASSEYLGSEGYTF
TRBV18,-,-,TRBJ2-5,TGTGCCAGCTCACCACCGGGTCTTGAGACCCAGTACTTC,CASSPPGLETQYF
TRBV30,-,-,TRBJ1-2,TGTGCCTGGAGAACAGGGAGTTCCTATGGCTACACCTTC,CAWRTGSSYGYTF
TRBV5-4,-,TRBD1,TRBJ1-1,TGTGCCAGCAGCGCCCGGACAGGGGGCGCTAGGATGAACACTGAAGCTTTCTTT,CASSARTGGARMNTEAFF
TRBV5-1,-,-,TRBJ1-2,TGCGCCAGCAGCTTACGGGCCCCTGGGGGCTATGGCTACACCTTC,CASSLRAPGGYGYTF
TRBV6-2/TRBV6-3,-,TRBD1,TRBJ1-4,TGTGCCAGCAGCCAAGGGACCGGGACAGCTAATGAAAAACTGTTTTTT,CASSQGTGTANEKLFF
TRBV5-6,once,TRBD1,TRBJ1-6,TGTGCCAGCAGCTTCGGGACAGGGGGTTCACCCCTCCACTTT,CASSFGTGGSPLHF
TRBV9,-,-,TRBJ1-1,TGTGCCAGCAGCGTAGGAGGGAGCACTGAAGCTTTCTTT,CASSVGGSTEAFF
TRBV6-2/TRBV6-3,-,-,TRBJ1-5,TGTGCCAGCAGTTACTCGCCAGGGGTACCCAATCAGCCCCAGCATTTT,CASSYSPGVPNQPQHF
TRBV5-1,-,TRBD1,TRBJ1-1,TGCGCCAGCAGCCTGGCCTCCTCGGGACAGGGATACACTGAAGCTTTCTTT,CASSLASSGQGYTEAFF
TRBV7-8,-,TRBD2,TRBJ2-2,TGTGCCAGCAGCCGAGGTCCGGGACTAGCGGGAGTTACCGGGGAGCTGTTTTTT,CASSRGPGLAGVTGELFF
TRBV10-3,-,-,TRBJ1-5,TGTGCCATCAGTGAGTCGGGGATAGGCAATCAGCCCCAGCATTTT,CAISESGIGNQPQHF
TRBV28,-,TRBD2,TRBJ2-1,TGTGCCAGCAGTTTGGTTGGGTTTAGGCGGGAGCACAATGAGCAGTTCTTC,CASSLVGFRREHNEQFF
TRBV28,once,-,TRBJ1-2,TGTGCCAGCAGTTTATCCGACACCAGCAACTATGGCTACACCTTC,CASSLSDTSNYGYTF
TRBV7-8,-,-,TRBJ1-1,TGTGCCAGCAGCTTTTGGGGCGAGGACACTGAAGCTTTCTTT,CASSFWGEDTEAFF
TRBV6-2/TRBV6-3,-,TRBD2,TRBJ2-7,TGTGCCAGCAGTTTTGGGACTAGCGGGGGATCCTACGAGCAGTACTTC,CASSFGTSGGSYEQYF
TRBV15,-,TRBD1,TRBJ1-2,TGTGCCACCAGCCGCCACGACAGGGAATATGGCTACACCTTC,CATSRHDREYGYTF
TRBV7-3,-,TRBD2,TRBJ2-1,TGTGCCAGCAGTCGGCTAGCGGGATCATACAATGAGCAGTTCTTC,CASSRLAGSYNEQFF
TRBV27,-,TRBD2,TRBJ2-3,TGTGCCAGCAGTATAGCGGGTATCGGAGATACGCAGTATTTT,CASSIAGIGDTQYF
TRBV28,-,-,TRBJ1-5,TGTGCCAGCAGTTTATGGGGCGACAATCAGCCCCAGCATTTT,CASSLWGDNQPQHF
TRBV19,-,-,TRBJ1-5,TGTGCCAGTAGTAGCTCCCGGGCCCTCCGAGGGTCGAGTCAGCCCCAGCATTTT,CASSSSRALRGSSQPQHF
TRBV7-2,-,-,TRBJ2-7,TGTGCCAGCAGACCCGGGCCATCCTACGAGCAGTACTTC,CASRPGPSYEQYF
TRBV2,-,TRBD1,TRBJ2-1,TGTGCCAGCAGAGGACAGGGGGCTAAGGACAATGAGCAGTTCTTC,CASRGQGAKDNEQFF
TRBV28,-,-,TRBJ2-1,TGTGCCAGCAGTCAACAGGGGGGGCATGAGCAGTTCTTC,CASSQQGGHEQFF
TRBV14,few,-,TRBJ1-3,TGTGCCAGCAGCCAAGAGCAAAGGCCCCACTCCGGAAACACCATATATTTT,CASSQEQRPHSGNTIYF
TRBV28,-,-,TRBJ2-1,TGTGCCAGCAGTTTAGCGGGGACCCTCAATGAGCAGTTCTTC,CASSLAGTLNEQFF
TRBV11-2,-,-,TRBJ1-3,TGTGCCAGCAGCTTGGGGCTCAACACCATATATTTT,CASSLGLNTIYF
TRBV5-1,-,-,TRBJ1-1,TGCGCCAGCAGCTTTGAGTGGGATATAAACGCTGAAGCTTTCTTT,CASSFEWDINAEAFF
TRBV7-6,-,-,TRBJ2-5,TGTGCCAGCAGCCCCGGGCTAGCGTTAGGGGAGACCCAGTACTTC,CASSPGLALGETQYF
TRBV5-1,-,-,TRBJ2-1,TGCGCCAGCAGCTTGGGGGCCGGAGTGAATGAGCAGTTCTTC,CASSLGAGVNEQFF
TRBV28,-,TRBD1,TRBJ1-4,TGTGCCAGCAGTTTATTCCAGGGGGGAAGAGAAAAACTGTTTTTT,CASSLFQGGREKLFF
TRBV28,once,TRBD1,TRBJ1-1,TGTGCCAGCAGTCCCTCGGGACAGGGGAGCACTGAAGCTTTCTTT,CASSPSGQGSTEAFF
TRBV28,few,-,TRBJ1-2,TGTGCCAGCAGTTTATTCCTGGGTGGCGGCTACACCTTC,CASSLFLGGGYTF
TRBV27,-,TRBD1,TRBJ1-2,TGTGCCAGCAGTCCTGGGACAGGGGTATATGGCTACACCTTC,CASSPGTGVYGYTF
TRBV19,-,-,TRBJ1-5,TGTGCCAGTACTACGAGGGACCGCCGATATAGCAATCAGCCCCAGCATTTT,CASTTRDRRYSNQPQHF
TRBV18,-,-,TRBJ1-1,TGTGCCAGCTCACCCGACGCGAACCGAAACACTGAAGCTTTCTTT,CASSPDANRNTEAFF
TRBV30,once,-,TRBJ2-5,TGTGCCTGGAGTGGAAACGGCGAGACCCAGTACTTC,CAWSGNGETQYF
TRBV3-1/TRBV3-2,-,-,TRBJ2-5,TGTGCCAGCAGCAACGGGGAGACCCAGTACTTC,CASSNGETQYF
TRBV6-5,-,-,TRBJ1-4,TGTGCCAGCAGTTACTCGATCAGGGAGGATGAAAAACTGTTTTTT,CASSYSIREDEKLFF
TRBV19,-,-,TRBJ1-4,TGTGCCAGTATGCCCTCCCAGTCCGGCGAAAAACTGTTTTTT,CASMPSQSGEKLFF